The T cell receptor (beta chain) under discussion was sequenced for a study of T cell responses to AZD1222 COVID-19 vaccine. Germline CDR1 LGHDT, CDR2 YNNKEL (reference sequence). The CDR3 extends over 14 amino acids. V was pared by 4 bases and J by 4 bases, with 12 bases between. A single count supports this clone. The repertoire was sequenced with immunoSEQ multiplex PCR; TCRdb's copy has only in-frame clones and lacks some. The sample yields approximately 140,000 clones, 75% to 95% seen once. The sequencing used peripheral blood, collected 28 days after the second AZD1222 dose. V is TRBV3-1 (or the pseudogene TRBV3-2) and J is TRBJ2-3, with D unresolved. This clonotype originated in an adult who received the AZD1222 COVID-19 vaccine. The CDR3 nucleotides are TGTGCCAGCAGCCCCGGTCGTCATCCAGATACGCAGTATTTT. This encodes CASSPGRHPDTQYF.